The 19 T cell receptor beta chains presented below share a single source sample, sequenced in a study of blood T cell repertoires in COVID-19. Here immunoSEQ multiplex PCR was the method, and the copy in TCRdb shows in-frame clones only, minus some. The table has fewer than 300,000 clones, roughly 88% seen once. The sample was peripheral blood. The source of these receptors is a man aged 18 to 29 with active or convalescent COVID-19.

The V call is TRBV7-2, the J call TRBJ2-7, with 9 bases that match TRBD2. V lost 5 bases to trimming and J lost 2 bases; unmatched junction nucleotides: 10. Germline V CDR1 and CDR2: SGHTA, FQGNSA. CDR3 length: 16 amino acids. In DNA, the CDR3 is TGTGCCAGCAGCCCCGGGGGAGCGGGGGGACCCTACGAGCAGTACTTC. This sequence encodes CASSPGGAGGPYEQYF.

The chain recombines TRBV19 with TRBJ1-4; the D is unclear. This CDR3 contains 11 residues. CDR1 is LNHDA and CDR2 is SQIVND in the germline V gene (reference sequence). The V end lost 1 base, the J end lost 12 bases, and 6 bases lay between the germline ends. CDR3 amino acids: CASSIGGELFF. CDR3 nucleotides: TGTGCCAGTAGTATAGGGGGAGAACTGTTTTTT.

V usage is TRBV5-6 and J usage is TRBJ2-1, with 7 bases lining up with TRBD1. V shed 4 bases, J shed 4 bases, and the junction held 11 bases outside the gene matches. The CDR3 runs to 16 residues. Germline values: CDR1 SGHDT, CDR2 YYEEEE. The CDR3 protein is CASSPRWDRDYNEQFF. In nucleotides, the CDR3 is TGTGCCAGCAGCCCAAGGTGGGACAGAGATTACAATGAGCAGTTCTTC.

V gene TRBV2 combines with J gene TRBJ2-1, with TRBD2 matching 13 bases. The length of the CDR3 is 17 residues. The V gene's germline CDR1 is SNHLY and CDR2 FYNNEI. Losses at the gene ends were 5 bases for V and 4 bases for J; bases not matched to a gene: 8. CDR3: CASSPMTSGGPYNEQFF. In nucleotides, the CDR3 is TGTGCCAGCAGTCCCATGACTAGCGGGGGGCCTTACAATGAGCAGTTCTTC.

The chain links TRBV11-2 to TRBJ1-6; 7 bases map to TRBD1. CDR3 size: 15 residues. Germline V CDR1 and CDR2: SGHAT, FQNNGV. The junction had 5 bases not matched to a gene; V was cut back by 0 bases and J by 9 bases. CDR3 amino acids: CASSLEPGGASPLHF. As DNA, the CDR3 is TGTGCCAGCAGCTTAGAGCCAGGGGGTGCTTCACCCCTCCACTTT.

The chain uses TRBV2 and TRBJ1-4; D perhaps matches TRBD1 (5 bases). The CDR3 totals 13 residues. Trimming cost V 7 bases and J 5 bases, with 11 bases left between them. From germline, CDR1 is SNHLY and CDR2 FYNNEI. CDR3 amino acids: CASTQQENEKLFF. CDR3 DNA: TGTGCCAGCACCCAACAGGAAAATGAAAAACTGTTTTTT.

The rearrangement uses TRBV11-3 and TRBJ2-2; 10 nucleotides agree with TRBD1. Germline lookup yields CDR1 SGHNT and CDR2 YENEEA. This CDR3 has 16 amino acids. The J segment lost 3 bases and the V segment lost 5 bases, leaving 6 bases of the junction unmatched. Here the CDR3 reads CASSRDRGRYTGELFF. The CDR3 nucleotides are TGTGCCAGCAGCCGGGACAGGGGTCGGTACACCGGGGAGCTGTTTTTT. The full variable domain, its missing parts supplied by reference TRBV11-3 and TRBJ2-2, is EAGVVQSPRYKIIEKKQPVAFWCNPISGHNTLYWYLQNLGQGPELLIRYENEEAVDDSQLPKDRFSAERLKGVDSTLKIQPAELGDSAVYLCASSRDRGRYTGELFFGEGSRLTVL.

This clone appeared a single time. The chain has TRBV5-6 and TRBJ2-7, with TRBD2 matching over 8 bases. V shed 1 base, J shed 6 bases, and the junction held 6 bases outside the gene matches. CDR3 length: 14 amino acids. Germline CDR1 and CDR2: SGHDT and YYEEEE. The CDR3 coding sequence is TGTGCCAGCAGCTTGAATTATGCGGGGGGCGAGCAGTACTTC. Translating it yields CASSLNYAGGEQYF.

The V call is TRBV7-2, the J call TRBJ1-4; 10 bases align to TRBD1. Germline assignment: CDR1 SGHTA and CDR2 FQGNSA. Unmatched junction bases numbered 4, after V lost 0 bases and J lost 9 bases. The CDR3 is 15 amino acids. The CDR3 nucleotides are TGTGCCAGCAGCTTAGCGCCGGACAGGGGGAAAAAACTGTTTTTT. It codes for CASSLAPDRGKKLFF.

V usage is TRBV29-1 and J usage is TRBJ1-2; 10 bases agree with TRBD1. The CDR3 has 11 amino acids. J gave up 8 bases and V 7 bases, and 4 bases lay outside the gene matches. Germline V gene data show CDR1 as SQVTM and CDR2 as ANQGSEA. CDR3 in amino acids: CSGGQGEGYTF. CDR3 sequence (DNA): TGCAGCGGTGGACAGGGGGAAGGCTACACCTTC.

DNA for the CDR3: TGTGCCAGCAGCAAAGCGCAAAAAACCGGGGATACGCAGTATTTT. Protein sequence: CASSKAQKTGDTQYF. V and J are TRBV21-1 and TRBJ2-3; the DNA was not compared with TRBD2, the D call given in the table. TRBV21-1 is given as a pseudogene. The CDR3 covers 15 residues.

The gene calls are TRBV7-9 and TRBJ2-2, with D possibly being TRBD1 (5 bases). The CDR3 covers 14 residues. V was shortened by 1 base and J by 6 bases, with 9 bases between the two germline ends. The germline gives CDR1 SEHNR, CDR2 FQNEAQ (reference sequence). DNA for the CDR3: TGTGCCAGCAGCTTAGGGCAGGGATCCGGGGAGCTGTTTTTT. As protein: CASSLGQGSGELFF.

The chain couples TRBV18 to TRBJ1-5, with D perhaps matching TRBD1 (5 bases). CDR1 and CDR2 from the germline V gene are KGHSH and LQKENI. The CDR3 extends over 14 amino acids. Deletions cut 4 bases from V and 4 bases from J, with 11 bases between. CDR3 in DNA: TGTGCCAGCTCACGTCAACAGGAAAATCAGCCCCAGCATTTT. Its translation is CASSRQQENQPQHF.

The chain couples TRBV25-1 to TRBJ1-2; 7 bases are a match to TRBD1. The CDR3 runs 15 residues. Germline CDR1 is MGHDK and CDR2 is SYGVNS. V gave up 2 bases and J gave up 3 bases; unmatched junction bases: 6. CDR3 DNA sequence: TGTGCCAGCAGTGAAAGGGGGCGAGGGTACTATGGCTACACCTTC. Its protein is CASSERGRGYYGYTF.

The rearrangement joins TRBV5-1 to TRBJ1-1, with D maybe TRBD1 (5 bases). The CDR3 contains 15 residues. Trimming removed 4 bases from V and 5 bases from J, with 18 bases in between. Germline V CDR1 and CDR2: SGHRS, YFSETQ. CDR3 sequence reads: CASSLHPDGGTEAFF. The CDR3 DNA sequence: TGCGCCAGCAGCCTGCATCCGGACGGGGGGACTGAAGCTTTCTTT.

The V call is TRBV7-8, the J call TRBJ1-6; D might be TRBD1 (5 bases). Trimming took off 0 bases at V and 7 bases at J, with 10 bases between the two ends. The CDR3 spans 15 residues. Germline lookup yields CDR1 SGHVS and CDR2 FQNEAQ. The CDR3 DNA follows: TGTGCCAGCAGCTTAGCTGGGGGGTACAATTCACCCCTCCACTTT. Residues: CASSLAGGYNSPLHF.

The V call is TRBV5-1, the J call TRBJ1-4; no definite D call. The ends were cut back, 0 bases at V and 5 bases at J, with 8 bases in the middle. This CDR3 spans 14 amino acids. CDR1 and CDR2 from the germline V gene are SGHRS and YFSETQ. The CDR3 bases are TGCGCCAGCAGCTTGGAACAGCCAAATGAAAAACTGTTTTTT. It specifies CASSLEQPNEKLFF.

The chain recombines TRBV9 with TRBJ2-1; 14 positions match TRBD2. The CDR3 totals 18 residues. The junction had 10 bases not matched to a gene; V was cut back by 3 bases and J by 5 bases. Germline CDR1 reads SGDLS; CDR2 reads YYNGEE. The CDR3 nucleotides read TGTGCCAGCAGCGCCCGCCCCGGACTAGCGGGGGGTCACAATGAGCAGTTCTTC. Amino acids: CASSARPGLAGGHNEQFF.

This rearrangement joins TRBV6-5 to TRBJ2-7; TRBD1 matches 8 bases. Germline assignment: CDR1 MNHEY and CDR2 SVGAGI. V shed 0 bases and J 0 bases; nucleotides not matched to a gene: 4. The CDR3 length is 16 residues. CDR3 residues: CASSYSGQASSYEQYF. As DNA, the CDR3 is TGTGCCAGCAGTTACTCGGGACAGGCATCCTCCTACGAGCAGTACTTC.